The sequence of this T cell receptor beta chain was determined in a study of T cell changes during pregnancy in multiple sclerosis. The data were produced by immunoSEQ multiplex PCR, yet TCRdb's version contains in-frame clones alone and is incomplete. The sample includes tens of thousands of clones, almost 95% of them seen just once. The V gene's germline CDR1 is LNHDA and CDR2 SQIVND (reference sequence). CDR3 length: 13 amino acids. V was cut by 7 bases and J by 10 bases, with 17 bases left in between. The sequence derives from a female donor with multiple sclerosis, enrolled in a pregnancy study. The sample consisted of peripheral blood, taken after pregnancy. The chain carries TRBV19 and TRBJ2-1, with D perhaps TRBD2 (5 bases). The CDR3 spells CASTRGLGVEQFF. As DNA, the CDR3 is TGTGCCAGTACCCGAGGCTTGGGAGTCGAGCAGTTCTTC.